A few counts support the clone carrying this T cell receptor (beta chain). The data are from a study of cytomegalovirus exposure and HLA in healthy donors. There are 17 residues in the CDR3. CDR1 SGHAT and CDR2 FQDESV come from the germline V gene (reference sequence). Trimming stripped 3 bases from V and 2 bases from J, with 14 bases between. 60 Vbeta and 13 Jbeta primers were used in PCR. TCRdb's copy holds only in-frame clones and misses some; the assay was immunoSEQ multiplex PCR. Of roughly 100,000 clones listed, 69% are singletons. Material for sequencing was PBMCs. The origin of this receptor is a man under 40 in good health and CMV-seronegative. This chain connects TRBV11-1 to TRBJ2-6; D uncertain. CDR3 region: CASSFVARKAGANVLTF. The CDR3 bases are TGTGCCAGCAGCTTCGTTGCGAGGAAGGCTGGGGCCAACGTCCTGACTTTC.